The sample holds a few counts of the clone carrying this T cell receptor beta chain. Its antigen is not known. This CDR3 is built from 15 residues. Germline CDR1 DFQATT, CDR2 SNEGSKA (reference sequence). V was trimmed by 2 bases and J by 2 bases, leaving 13 bases between them. MiXCR, applied by TCRdb to the reads, yields one record per CDR3 protein. The sample records about 71,000 distinct CDR3 sequences, around 21% being singletons. These data originate in a study of type 1 regulatory T cells. Overall study findings and caveats: Tr1 cells had a more restricted TCR repertoire than non-Tr1 cells.

J is TRBJ2-1 and V is TRBV20-1; D ambiguous. The receptor's source is a human donor in good health. Sequenced input: cultured type 1 regulatory T (Tr1) cells, either the whole culture or a sorted fraction (not recorded which). DNA of the CDR3: TGCAGTGCTAGAAAGGGTTCAAACCCCTACAATGAGCAGTTCTTC. Its protein is CSARKGSNPYNEQFF.